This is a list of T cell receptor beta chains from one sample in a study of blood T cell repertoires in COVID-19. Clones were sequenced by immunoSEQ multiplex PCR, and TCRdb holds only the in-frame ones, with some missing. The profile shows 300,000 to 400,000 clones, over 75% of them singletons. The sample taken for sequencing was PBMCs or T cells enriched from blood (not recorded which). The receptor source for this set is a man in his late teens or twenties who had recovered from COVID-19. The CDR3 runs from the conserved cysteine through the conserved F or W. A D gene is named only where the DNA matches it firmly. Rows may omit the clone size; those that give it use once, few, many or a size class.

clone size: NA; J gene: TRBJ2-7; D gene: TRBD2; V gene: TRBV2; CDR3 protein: CATQSGGYEQYF; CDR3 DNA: TGTGCCACTCAATCGGGGGGCTACGAGCAGTACTTC
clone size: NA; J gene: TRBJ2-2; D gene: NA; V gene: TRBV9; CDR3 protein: CASSVVREAGELFF; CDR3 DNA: TGTGCCAGCAGCGTAGTAAGGGAGGCCGGGGAGCTGTTTTTT
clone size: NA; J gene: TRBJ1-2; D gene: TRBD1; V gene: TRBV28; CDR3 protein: CASSGETGVGGYTF; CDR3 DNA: TGTGCCAGCAGTGGGGAGACAGGGGTCGGGGGCTACACCTTC
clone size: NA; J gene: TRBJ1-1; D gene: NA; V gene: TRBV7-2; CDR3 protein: CASSLTTGTEAFF; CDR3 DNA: TGTGCCAGCAGCTTAACGACGGGAACTGAAGCTTTCTTT
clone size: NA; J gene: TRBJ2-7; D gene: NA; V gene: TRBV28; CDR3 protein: CASTSVEGVRDHEQYF; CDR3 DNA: TGTGCCAGCACCTCCGTTGAAGGTGTGAGGGATCACGAGCAGTACTTC
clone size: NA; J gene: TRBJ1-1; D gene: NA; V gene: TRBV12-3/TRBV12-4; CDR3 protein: CASSLQVNTEAFF; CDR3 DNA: TGTGCCAGCAGTCTACAGGTCAACACTGAAGCTTTCTTT
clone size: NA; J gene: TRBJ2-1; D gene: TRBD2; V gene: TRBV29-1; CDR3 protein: CSVGAGGHNEQFF; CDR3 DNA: TGCAGCGTTGGAGCGGGAGGGCACAATGAGCAGTTCTTC
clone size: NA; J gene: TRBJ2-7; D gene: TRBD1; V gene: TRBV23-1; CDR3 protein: CASRGQGPPDYEQYF; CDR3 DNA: TGCGCCAGCCGAGGACAGGGCCCTCCGGACTACGAGCAGTACTTC
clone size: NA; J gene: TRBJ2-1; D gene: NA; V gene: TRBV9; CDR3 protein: CASSVQANEQFF; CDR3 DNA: TGTGCCAGCAGCGTACAGGCCAATGAGCAGTTCTTC
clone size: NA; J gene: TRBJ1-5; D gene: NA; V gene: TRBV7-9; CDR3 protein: CASSLGAGQRNQPQHF; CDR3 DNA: TGTGCCAGCAGCTTAGGTGCAGGGCAGCGTAATCAGCCCCAGCATTTT
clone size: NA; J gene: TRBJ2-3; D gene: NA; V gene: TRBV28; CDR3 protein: CASLRGATDTQYF; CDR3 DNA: TGTGCCAGCTTACGGGGAGCCACAGATACGCAGTATTTT
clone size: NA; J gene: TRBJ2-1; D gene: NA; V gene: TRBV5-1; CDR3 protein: CASSWAGNEQFF; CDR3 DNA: TGCGCCAGCAGCTGGGCGGGCAATGAGCAGTTCTTC
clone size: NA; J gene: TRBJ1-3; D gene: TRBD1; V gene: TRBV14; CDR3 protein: CASSQVGQGIRNTIYF; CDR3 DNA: TGTGCCAGCAGCCAAGTTGGACAGGGGATCAGGAACACCATATATTTT
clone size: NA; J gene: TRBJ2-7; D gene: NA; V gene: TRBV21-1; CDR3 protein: CASSKNKTQPIYEQYF; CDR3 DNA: TGTGCCAGCAGCAAAAATAAGACTCAGCCAATCTACGAGCAGTACTTC
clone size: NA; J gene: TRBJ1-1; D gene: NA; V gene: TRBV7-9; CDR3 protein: CASSREANTEAFF; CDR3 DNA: TGTGCCAGCAGCAGGGAAGCGAACACTGAAGCTTTCTTT
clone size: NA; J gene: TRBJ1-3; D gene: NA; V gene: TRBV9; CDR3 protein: CASSGAGRSSGNTIYF; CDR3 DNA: TGTGCCAGCAGCGGGGCAGGTAGAAGCTCTGGAAACACCATATATTTT
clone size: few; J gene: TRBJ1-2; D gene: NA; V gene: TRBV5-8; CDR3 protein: CASSFERIGYTF; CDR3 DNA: TGTGCCAGCAGCTTTGAGCGGATTGGCTACACCTTC
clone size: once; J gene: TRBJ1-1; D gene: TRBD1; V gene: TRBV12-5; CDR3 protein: CASGLTGDTEAFF; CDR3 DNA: TGTGCTAGTGGTTTGACAGGGGACACTGAAGCTTTCTTT
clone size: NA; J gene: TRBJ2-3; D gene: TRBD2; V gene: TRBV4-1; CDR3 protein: CAEGAGGGQTDTQYF; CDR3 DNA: TGCGCCGAGGGAGCGGGAGGCGGACAAACAGATACGCAGTATTTT
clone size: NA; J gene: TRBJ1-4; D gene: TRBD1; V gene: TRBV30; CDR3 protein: CAWRSGTGATNEKLFF; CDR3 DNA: TGTGCCTGGAGATCAGGGACAGGGGCAACTAATGAAAAACTGTTTTTT
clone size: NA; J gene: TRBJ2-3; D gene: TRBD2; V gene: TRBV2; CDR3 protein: CASSAGGGRTDTQYF; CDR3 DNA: TGTGCCAGCAGTGCTGGCGGGGGACGCACAGATACGCAGTATTTT
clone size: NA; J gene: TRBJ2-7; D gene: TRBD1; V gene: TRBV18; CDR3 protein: CASSPPRASSAGGSYEQYF; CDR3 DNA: TGTGCCAGCTCACCACCTCGGGCATCTTCGGCAGGGGGCTCCTACGAGCAGTACTTC
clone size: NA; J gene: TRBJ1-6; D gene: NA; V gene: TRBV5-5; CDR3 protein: CASSFFEGGLNSPLHF; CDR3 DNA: TGTGCCAGCAGCTTTTTCGAGGGTGGCCTGAATTCACCCCTCCACTTT
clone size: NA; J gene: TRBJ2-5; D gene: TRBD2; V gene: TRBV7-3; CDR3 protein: CASSASGGMQETQYF; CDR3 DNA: TGTGCCAGCAGCGCCAGCGGGGGGATGCAAGAGACCCAGTACTTC
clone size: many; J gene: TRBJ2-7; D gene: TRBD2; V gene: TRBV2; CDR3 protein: CASSGLSGRAYEQYF; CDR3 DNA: TGTGCCAGCAGTGGTCTCTCCGGGAGGGCCTACGAGCAGTACTTC
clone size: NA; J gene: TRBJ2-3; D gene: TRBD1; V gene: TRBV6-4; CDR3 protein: CASSSTGQDTQYF; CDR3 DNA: TGTGCCAGCAGTTCGACAGGGCAAGATACGCAGTATTTT
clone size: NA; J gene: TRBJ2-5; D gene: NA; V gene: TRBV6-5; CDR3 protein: CATSRTVETQYF; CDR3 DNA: TGTGCCACCTCTAGGACAGTAGAGACCCAGTACTTC
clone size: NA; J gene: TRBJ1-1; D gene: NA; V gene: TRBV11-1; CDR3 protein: CASSLAVQGRTEAFF; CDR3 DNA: TGTGCCAGCAGCTTAGCGGTTCAGGGCAGGACTGAAGCTTTCTTT
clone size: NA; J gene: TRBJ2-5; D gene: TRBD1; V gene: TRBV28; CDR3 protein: CASRETGFQETQYF; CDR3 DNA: TGTGCCAGCAGGGAGACAGGGTTTCAGGAGACCCAGTACTTC
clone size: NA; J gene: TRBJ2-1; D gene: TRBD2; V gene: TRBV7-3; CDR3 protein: CASSAYSGSSYNEQFF; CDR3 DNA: TGTGCCAGCAGCGCATACAGCGGGAGCTCCTACAATGAGCAGTTCTTC
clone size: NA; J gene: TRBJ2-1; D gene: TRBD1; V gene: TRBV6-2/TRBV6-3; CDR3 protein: CASSYSGTGGSDEQFF; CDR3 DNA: TGTGCCAGCAGTTACTCCGGGACAGGGGGAAGCGATGAGCAGTTCTTC
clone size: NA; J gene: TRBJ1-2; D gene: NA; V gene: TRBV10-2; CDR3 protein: CASSESAQGNGYTF; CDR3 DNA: TGCGCCAGCAGTGAGTCAGCACAGGGAAATGGCTACACCTTC
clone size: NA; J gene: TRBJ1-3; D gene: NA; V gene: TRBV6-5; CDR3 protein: CATEEGASGNTIYF; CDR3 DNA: TGTGCCACCGAAGAGGGAGCCTCTGGAAACACCATATATTTT
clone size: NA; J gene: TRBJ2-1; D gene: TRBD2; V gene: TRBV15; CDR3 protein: CATSRLGYSGMTYNEQFF; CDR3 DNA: TGTGCCACCAGCAGATTAGGCTATAGCGGGATGACCTACAATGAGCAGTTCTTC
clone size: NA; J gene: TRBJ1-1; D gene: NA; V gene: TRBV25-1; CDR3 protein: CASSEGGWLTEAFF; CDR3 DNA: TGTGCCAGCAGTGAAGGAGGTTGGCTCACTGAAGCTTTCTTT
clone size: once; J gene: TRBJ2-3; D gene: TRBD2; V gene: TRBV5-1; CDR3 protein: CASSSALAGVVDTQYF; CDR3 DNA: TGCGCCAGCAGCTCCGCTCTAGCGGGAGTGGTAGATACGCAGTATTTT
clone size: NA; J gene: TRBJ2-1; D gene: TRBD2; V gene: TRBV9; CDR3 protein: CASSQAGNPYNEQFF; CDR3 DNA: TGTGCCAGCAGCCAAGCGGGGAACCCTTACAATGAGCAGTTCTTC
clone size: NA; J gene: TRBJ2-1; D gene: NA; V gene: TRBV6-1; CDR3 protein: CASSDPGSSYNEQFF; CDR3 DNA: TGTGCCAGCAGTGACCCGGGTAGCTCCTACAATGAGCAGTTCTTC
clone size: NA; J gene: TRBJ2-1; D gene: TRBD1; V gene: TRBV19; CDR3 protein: CASSSRDRAIDEQFF; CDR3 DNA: TGTGCCAGTAGCTCCCGGGACAGGGCAATCGATGAGCAGTTCTTC
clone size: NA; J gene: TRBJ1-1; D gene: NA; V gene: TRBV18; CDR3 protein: CASSPAYEAFF; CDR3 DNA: TGTGCCAGCTCCCCAGCCTATGAAGCTTTCTTT
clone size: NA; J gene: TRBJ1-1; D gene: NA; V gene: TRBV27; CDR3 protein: CASSPDVANTEAFF; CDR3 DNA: TGTGCCAGCAGTCCCGATGTAGCGAACACTGAAGCTTTCTTT
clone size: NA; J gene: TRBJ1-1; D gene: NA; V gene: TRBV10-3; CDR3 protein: CAIMKRQNTEAFF; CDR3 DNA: TGTGCCATCATGAAGAGGCAGAACACTGAAGCTTTCTTT